The rows below give T cell receptor beta chains drawn from one sample of a study of CD8 T cells in Susac syndrome. MiXCR, run by TCRdb on the immunoSEQ multiplex PCR reads, gives a single entry per CDR3 protein. The sample lists 92,000 or so distinct CDR3 sequences; approximately 96% were seen once. Sequencing was carried out using CD8+ T cells from PBMCs. Receptors originate from a human donor with Susac syndrome. Both conserved end residues are part of each CDR3. D genes are given only for firm matches. Clone size is given for some rows only: seen once, a few or many times, or a class if the clone is expanded.

clone_size: NA
d_call: TRBD2
v_call: TRBV20-1
j_call: TRBJ2-1
cdr3_aa: CSAREVAGGYEQFF
cdr3_nt: TGCAGTGCTAGAGAGGTAGCGGGGGGATATGAGCAGTTCTTC

clone_size: once
d_call: NA
v_call: TRBV28
j_call: TRBJ2-6
cdr3_aa: CASSPNRLPTGANVLTF
cdr3_nt: TGTGCCAGCAGTCCAAACCGCCTTCCGACTGGGGCCAACGTCCTGACTTTC

clone_size: NA
d_call: NA
v_call: TRBV19
j_call: TRBJ1-1
cdr3_aa: CASSIGSGRVAFF
cdr3_nt: TGTGCCAGTAGTATCGGGTCGGGCAGGGTAGCTTTCTTT

clone_size: NA
d_call: TRBD1
v_call: TRBV3-1
j_call: TRBJ2-1
cdr3_aa: CASSPRDRAYNEQFF
cdr3_nt: TGTGCCAGCAGCCCCCGGGACAGGGCTTACAATGAGCAGTTCTTC

clone_size: NA
d_call: NA
v_call: TRBV6-5
j_call: TRBJ1-2
cdr3_aa: CASRPDRTNYGYTF
cdr3_nt: TGTGCCAGCAGGCCCGACAGGACAAACTATGGCTACACCTTC

clone_size: NA
d_call: NA
v_call: TRBV7-9
j_call: TRBJ2-6
cdr3_aa: CASSWGSEANVLTF
cdr3_nt: TGTGCCAGCAGCTGGGGAAGTGAGGCCAACGTCCTGACTTTC

clone_size: NA
d_call: NA
v_call: TRBV29-1
j_call: TRBJ2-7
cdr3_aa: CSAVRTRDEQYF
cdr3_nt: TGCAGCGCCGTCAGGACTCGGGACGAGCAGTACTTC

clone_size: NA
d_call: NA
v_call: TRBV7-2
j_call: TRBJ1-2
cdr3_aa: CASSLVSRGRGRTSF
cdr3_nt: TGTGCCAGCAGCTTAGTTAGCCGGGGGAGGGGCAGGACGTCCTTC

clone_size: NA
d_call: NA
v_call: TRBV15
j_call: TRBJ2-5
cdr3_aa: CATSPLLIETQYF
cdr3_nt: TGTGCCACCAGCCCGCTCCTAATAGAGACCCAGTACTTC

clone_size: NA
d_call: NA
v_call: TRBV10-3
j_call: TRBJ2-7
cdr3_aa: CAITPDGSYEQYF
cdr3_nt: TGTGCCATCACCCCTGACGGATCCTACGAGCAGTACTTC

clone_size: NA
d_call: TRBD1
v_call: TRBV19
j_call: TRBJ1-5
cdr3_aa: CASLSQGDQPQHF
cdr3_nt: TGTGCCAGTTTATCACAGGGGGATCAGCCCCAGCATTTT

clone_size: NA
d_call: NA
v_call: TRBV20-1
j_call: TRBJ2-5
cdr3_aa: CSAQLQETQYF
cdr3_nt: TGCAGTGCCCAGCTACAAGAGACCCAGTACTTC

clone_size: once
d_call: TRBD1
v_call: TRBV2
j_call: TRBJ1-5
cdr3_aa: CAEGTGDVQPQHF
cdr3_nt: TGTGCCGAAGGGACAGGGGACGTACAGCCCCAGCATTTT

clone_size: NA
d_call: TRBD2
v_call: TRBV20-1
j_call: TRBJ2-7
cdr3_aa: CSAILGGGGRMGEQYF
cdr3_nt: TGCAGTGCCATCCTTGGGGGGGGAGGTAGGATGGGTGAGCAGTACTTC

clone_size: NA
d_call: NA
v_call: TRBV6-5
j_call: TRBJ2-1
cdr3_aa: CASSSSIGDEQFF
cdr3_nt: TGTGCCAGCAGTTCCTCGATAGGGGATGAGCAGTTCTTC

clone_size: NA
d_call: NA
v_call: TRBV29-1
j_call: TRBJ2-1
cdr3_aa: CSVPGPNSYNEQFF
cdr3_nt: TGCAGCGTTCCGGGACCTAACTCCTACAATGAGCAGTTCTTC

clone_size: NA
d_call: TRBD2
v_call: TRBV5-1
j_call: TRBJ2-7
cdr3_aa: CASRGPSGGSVDEQYF
cdr3_nt: TGCGCCAGCAGGGGTCCTAGCGGGGGCTCAGTTGACGAGCAGTACTTC

clone_size: NA
d_call: NA
v_call: TRBV18
j_call: TRBJ2-3
cdr3_aa: CASSETEGLTDTQYF
cdr3_nt: TGTGCCAGCTCAGAAACCGAGGGTTTGACAGATACGCAGTATTTT

clone_size: NA
d_call: NA
v_call: TRBV28
j_call: TRBJ2-6
cdr3_aa: CASSSIDSSGANVLTF
cdr3_nt: TGTGCCAGCAGTTCTATCGACAGCTCTGGGGCCAACGTCCTGACTTTC

clone_size: NA
d_call: NA
v_call: TRBV11-2
j_call: TRBJ2-1
cdr3_aa: CASSLGTHSYNEQFF
cdr3_nt: TGTGCCAGCAGCTTAGGGACTCACTCCTACAATGAGCAGTTCTTC

clone_size: few
d_call: NA
v_call: TRBV5-4
j_call: TRBJ2-7
cdr3_aa: CASSGTYEQYF
cdr3_nt: TGTGCCAGCAGCGGTACCTACGAGCAGTACTTC

clone_size: NA
d_call: NA
v_call: TRBV19
j_call: TRBJ1-2
cdr3_aa: CASSINREPGDYGYTF
cdr3_nt: TGTGCCAGTAGTATTAACAGGGAGCCGGGGGACTATGGCTACACCTTC

clone_size: NA
d_call: NA
v_call: TRBV19
j_call: TRBJ2-7
cdr3_aa: CASSSGVEGYEQYF
cdr3_nt: TGTGCCAGTAGTTCCGGGGTAGAGGGCTACGAGCAGTACTTC

clone_size: NA
d_call: NA
v_call: TRBV20-1
j_call: TRBJ1-5
cdr3_aa: CSASMVSDSNQPQHF
cdr3_nt: TGCAGTGCTAGTATGGTGTCCGATAGCAATCAGCCCCAGCATTTT

clone_size: NA
d_call: NA
v_call: TRBV12-3/TRBV12-4
j_call: TRBJ1-4
cdr3_aa: CASRVGGNEKLFF
cdr3_nt: TGTGCCAGCAGGGTCGGAGGAAACGAAAAACTGTTTTTT

clone_size: few
d_call: TRBD1
v_call: TRBV4-3
j_call: TRBJ2-7
cdr3_aa: CASSQEDRGLSYEQYF
cdr3_nt: TGCGCCAGCAGCCAAGAAGACAGGGGGCTATCCTACGAGCAGTACTTC

clone_size: NA
d_call: NA
v_call: TRBV6-2/TRBV6-3
j_call: TRBJ2-6
cdr3_aa: CASATPDLSGANVLTF
cdr3_nt: TGTGCCAGCGCGACCCCGGACCTCTCTGGGGCCAACGTCCTGACTTTC

clone_size: NA
d_call: TRBD2
v_call: TRBV20-1
j_call: TRBJ2-5
cdr3_aa: CSARERPPGLGAETQYF
cdr3_nt: TGCAGTGCTAGAGAGAGACCGCCGGGACTAGGGGCGGAGACCCAGTACTTC

clone_size: NA
d_call: NA
v_call: TRBV20-1
j_call: TRBJ2-7
cdr3_aa: CSAQTPGAREQYF
cdr3_nt: TGCAGTGCTCAAACCCCGGGGGCAAGGGAGCAGTACTTC

clone_size: NA
d_call: NA
v_call: TRBV25-1
j_call: TRBJ1-2
cdr3_aa: CASTRGSGNYGYTF
cdr3_nt: TGTGCCAGCACCCGGGGTTCAGGGAACTATGGCTACACCTTC

clone_size: NA
d_call: TRBD1
v_call: TRBV30
j_call: TRBJ2-1
cdr3_aa: CAWSSTGGSYNEQFF
cdr3_nt: TGTGCCTGGAGTTCCACAGGGGGCTCCTACAATGAGCAGTTCTTC

clone_size: NA
d_call: TRBD1
v_call: TRBV20-1
j_call: TRBJ2-1
cdr3_aa: CSATRTGSSNNEQFF
cdr3_nt: TGCAGTGCTACTCGGACAGGGTCTTCGAACAATGAGCAGTTCTTC